Shown below are 29 T cell receptor beta chains from a single sample sequenced in a study of technical replicates of blood from a few donors (TCRdb year 2017). The receptor library was made with the immunoSEQ multiplex PCR assay. TCRdb limited this immuneACCESS table to in-frame rearrangements with V and J called. A share of clones is missing; checked studies link under half to unresolved V genes, and the rest is unexplained. The sample profile shows about 83,000 clones; roughly 92% of them were found once. Together, the top ten hold about 0.27% of the sample. The sequencing input was T cells isolated from PBMCs. Receptor source: a human donor in good health.

The V call is TRBV9, the J call TRBJ2-1; D may be TRBD1 (6 bases). Trimming left V 4 bases short and J 0 bases short, with 11 bases between. Per germline, CDR1 SGDLS and CDR2 YYNGEE. There are 15 residues in the CDR3. CDR3 bases: TGTGCCAGCAGCCCGACAGGAGTCTCCTACAATGAGCAGTTCTTC. This gives the protein CASSPTGVSYNEQFF.

This chain joins TRBV21-1 and TRBJ2-7; TRBD1, the table's D call, was not compared with the DNA. TRBV21-1 is listed as a pseudogene. The CDR3 consists of 14 residues. The CDR3, as DNA: TGTGCCAGCAGCAAAGAGAACAGCCCTTACGAGCAGTACTTC. It specifies CASSKENSPYEQYF.

This chain uses TRBV30 with TRBJ2-1; D possibly corresponds to TRBD2 (5 bases). The V end lost 3 bases, the J end lost 3 bases, and 18 bases lay between the germline ends. CDR3 length: 16 residues. The V gene's germline CDR1 is GTSNPN and CDR2 SVGIG (reference sequence). In DNA form, the CDR3 reads TGTGCCTGGAGGTTAAGTTCGAGGGCCTTCTACAATGAGCAGTTCTTC. Protein product: CAWRLSSRAFYNEQFF.

This clone was detected a few times. The chain has TRBV5-1 and TRBJ1-1; D possibly corresponds to TRBD1 (5 bases). Germline V CDR1 and CDR2: SGHRS, YFSETQ. The CDR3 totals 15 residues. Between the trimmed V and J ends, which lost 1 base and 3 bases, there was a span of 13 bases. CDR3 bases: TGCGCCAGCAGCTTGTCCGGGGCGGGGGACACTGAAGCTTTCTTT. This gives the protein CASSLSGAGDTEAFF. The variable domain in full, completed from reference TRBV5-1 and TRBJ1-1, reads KAGVTQTPRYLIKTRGQQVTLSCSPISGHRSVSWYQQTPGQGLQFLFEYFSETQRNKGNFPGRFSGRQFSNSRSEMNVSTLELGDSALYLCASSLSGAGDTEAFFGQGTRLTVV.

CDR3 DNA sequence: TGTGCCAGCAGCTTGCAGAACAATCAGCCCCAGCATTTT. Its protein is CASSLQNNQPQHF. The chain recombines TRBV11-1 with TRBJ1-5, with unresolved D. V lost 3 bases to trimming and J lost 3 bases, with 6 bases between them. The CDR3 extends over 13 amino acids. Germline V gene sequence: CDR1 SGHAT, CDR2 FQDESV (reference sequence). The entire variable domain, with the rest obtained from reference TRBV11-1 and TRBJ1-5, is as follows: EAEVAQSPRYKITEKSQAVAFWCDPISGHATLYWYRQILGQGPELLVQFQDESVVDDSQLPKDRFSAERLKGVDSTLKIQPAELGDSAMYLCASSLQNNQPQHFGDGTRLSIL.

The genes are TRBV2 and TRBJ2-2; D might be TRBD1 (5 bases). CDR1 is SNHLY, CDR2 FYNNEI, per germline. The ends were cut back, 6 bases at V and 1 base at J, with 18 bases in the middle. This CDR3 is 17 amino acids long. The CDR3 DNA is TGTGCCAGCAGAAAGGACACCCGCCCCATGAACACCGGGGAGCTGTTTTTT. It codes for CASRKDTRPMNTGELFF.

The chain couples TRBV19 to TRBJ2-7; D call uncertain. Germline V gene lookup returns CDR1 LNHDA and CDR2 SQIVND (reference sequence). The CDR3 has 15 amino acids. Trimming cost V 2 bases and J 3 bases, with 14 bases left between them. This chain's CDR3 is CASSIRAAINYEQYF. The DNA for the CDR3 is TGTGCCAGTAGTATACGAGCAGCGATTAACTACGAGCAGTACTTC.

V gene TRBV27 combines with J gene TRBJ2-3, with D possibly being TRBD2 (5 bases). The CDR3 extends over 14 amino acids. CDR1 and CDR2 from the germline V gene are MNHEY and SMNVEV (reference sequence). V shed 5 bases and J shed 9 bases, with 18 bases lying between them. CDR3 nucleotides: TGTGCCAGCAGTGTTTTGAGTGGAGGCAAGACGCAGTATTTT. This sequence encodes CASSVLSGGKTQYF.

The chain employs TRBV10-1 and TRBJ1-2, with D possibly matching TRBD1 (5 bases). The length of the CDR3 is 11 residues. CDR1 is WNHNN, CDR2 SYGVQD, per germline (reference sequence). V lost 9 bases and J lost 3, with 8 bases in between. CDR3 sequence (DNA): TGCGCCAGTGGGACTTACTATGGCTACACCTTC. Translated, it gives CASGTYYGYTF.

This clone was observed a single time. This sequence joins TRBV2 and TRBJ2-2; maybe TRBD1 (6 bases). V was trimmed by 6 bases and J by 2 bases, leaving 10 bases between them. The germline V gene encodes CDR1 SNHLY and CDR2 FYNNEI. There are 14 residues in the CDR3. CDR3 DNA sequence: TGTGCCAGCAGACAGGGACCCAACACCGGGGAGCTGTTTTTT. This codes for CASRQGPNTGELFF.

The rearrangement links TRBV28 to TRBJ1-2, with D hard to call. This CDR3 region has 11 residues. CDR1 MDHEN and CDR2 SYDVKM come from the germline V gene. Trimming took 8 bases from V and 0 from J, leaving 4 bases between them. CDR3 sequence reads: CASSSNYGYTF. The CDR3 DNA is TGTGCCAGCTCTTCTAACTATGGCTACACCTTC.

This clone was recorded only once. V usage is TRBV29-1 and J usage is TRBJ2-1; 7 nucleotides match TRBD1. This CDR3 has 14 residues. The V and J ends lost 3 bases and 6 bases, in that order; junction bases with no gene match: 8. Germline assignment: CDR1 SQVTM and CDR2 ANQGSEA. The CDR3 DNA is TGCAGCGTTGAGGGGACAGAATCGGGCAATGAGCAGTTCTTC. This encodes CSVEGTESGNEQFF.

The chain links TRBV5-4 to TRBJ1-2; D is perhaps TRBD1 (6 bases). Trimming removed 0 bases from V and 2 bases from J, with 11 bases in between. Germline V gene lookup returns CDR1 SGHNT and CDR2 YYREEE (reference sequence). The CDR3 length is 15 residues. Here the CDR3 reads CASSLGQASNYGYTF. The CDR3 DNA reads TGTGCCAGCAGCTTGGGACAGGCATCCAACTATGGCTACACCTTC.

This chain links TRBV5-5 with TRBJ1-2, with a weak D call TRBD1 (5 bases). The CDR3 sequence is 13 residues long. Trimming pared 4 bases from V and 6 bases from J, leaving 13 bases between. The germline gives CDR1 SGHKS, CDR2 YYEKEE (reference sequence). The CDR3 sequence is CASSPGFGNGYTF. The CDR3 DNA reads as TGTGCCAGCAGCCCAGGGTTCGGTAATGGCTACACCTTC.

Details on this clone: The sample has other DNA sequences that encode this CDR3 too. V usage is TRBV7-8 and J usage is TRBJ2-1; D not resolved. The CDR3 totals 14 residues. Looked up from germline, CDR1 is SGHVS and CDR2 is FQNEAQ. V dropped 5 bases and J dropped 4 bases, with 12 bases sitting between them. The CDR3 region has the DNA TGTGCCAGCAGCCTCCCCGGGTCTTACAATGAGCAGTTCTTC. Protein sequence: CASSLPGSYNEQFF.

The chain combines TRBV19 with TRBJ1-5; perhaps TRBD1 as D (6 bases). This CDR3 comprises 15 residues. The V gene lost 6 bases and the J gene lost 7 bases, with 19 bases spanning the gap. The V gene's germline CDR1 is LNHDA and CDR2 SQIVND (reference sequence). The CDR3 reads CASSLTGTSGQPQHF. The CDR3 nucleotides are TGTGCCAGTAGCCTAACAGGGACCTCGGGGCAGCCCCAGCATTTT.

The rearrangement joins TRBV2 to TRBJ2-1, with a weak D call TRBD2 (6 bases). Trimming shortened V by 2 bases and J by 1 base, and 12 bases separated the two germline ends. This CDR3 comprises 16 residues. Germline CDR1 SNHLY, CDR2 FYNNEI. CDR3 in amino acids: CASSELRGQSYNEQFF. DNA of the CDR3: TGTGCCAGCAGTGAATTGCGGGGCCAGTCCTACAATGAGCAGTTCTTC.

V usage is TRBV5-1 and J usage is TRBJ2-6; no reliable D call. The CDR3 runs to 16 residues. Germline-derived CDR1 and CDR2 are SGHRS and YFSETQ. Trimming removed 0 bases at V and 0 bases at J, with 7 bases between. This CDR3 is CASSLGQRSGANVLTF. In DNA, the CDR3 is TGCGCCAGCAGCTTGGGGCAGCGCTCTGGGGCCAACGTCCTGACTTTC.

The chain links TRBV5-1 to TRBJ1-5; 10 positions match TRBD1. The J segment lost 6 bases and the V segment lost 5 bases, leaving 8 bases of the junction unmatched. The CDR3 runs 15 residues. The germline V gene has CDR1 SGHRS and CDR2 YFSETQ. This chain's CDR3 is CASRRGTGAGQPQHF. The DNA for the CDR3 is TGCGCCAGCAGGCGTGGGACAGGGGCTGGTCAGCCCCAGCATTTT.

This chain joins TRBV2 and TRBJ2-1, with D perhaps matching TRBD2 (6 bases). V shed 4 bases and J shed 3 bases, with 13 bases lying between them. Looked up from germline, CDR1 is SNHLY and CDR2 is FYNNEI. CDR3 length equals 15 residues. The CDR3 bases are TGTGCCAGCAGTGTGAGCGGGTCCCTCTACAATGAGCAGTTCTTC. This sequence encodes CASSVSGSLYNEQFF.

This chain connects TRBV4-1 to TRBJ2-7; D is possibly TRBD2 (5 bases). Deletions cut 1 base from V and 4 bases from J, with 14 bases between. This CDR3 contains 15 residues. CDR1 MGHRA and CDR2 YSYEKL come from the germline V gene. The DNA of the CDR3 is TGCGCCAGCAGCCAAGGACTCGGGATTTCTTACGAGCAGTACTTC. This gives the protein CASSQGLGISYEQYF.

The V and J genes are TRBV6-1 and TRBJ1-5; D is possibly TRBD1 (6 bases). The CDR3 is 13 residues long. V was shortened by 3 bases and J by 4 bases, with 7 bases between the two germline ends. Germline CDR1 reads MNHNS; CDR2 reads SASEGT. The CDR3 sequence: CASSDRGNQPQHF. The CDR3 DNA reads TGTGCCAGCAGTGACAGGGGAAATCAGCCCCAGCATTTT.

This clone was observed a handful of times. This chain links TRBV7-9 with TRBJ2-1, with TRBD2 as a possible D gene (7 bases). Germline CDR1 is SEHNR and CDR2 is FQNEAQ (reference sequence). The CDR3 runs to 13 residues. V was clipped by 10 bases and J by 7 bases, with 17 bases between them. The CDR3 DNA is TGTGCCACGCCCCGGGGGGCCGGGAATGAGCAGTTCTTC. Translating it yields CATPRGAGNEQFF.

The chain recombines TRBV7-2 with TRBJ2-7; 7 nucleotides align to TRBD1. CDR3 size: 14 residues. Trimming cost V 1 base and J 7 bases; bases outside gene matches: 7. Germline loops: CDR1 SGHTA, CDR2 FQGNSA. The CDR3 region is CASSLEQGFTEQYF. The CDR3 nucleotides read TGTGCCAGCAGCTTAGAACAGGGGTTCACTGAGCAGTACTTC.

The CDR3 is CASSLSAAGTYEQYF. CDR3 DNA sequence: TGTGCCAGCAGTTTGAGTGCGGCGGGGACCTACGAGCAGTACTTC. The chain employs TRBV27 and TRBJ2-7, with D possibly being TRBD2 (6 bases). The germline gives CDR1 MNHEY, CDR2 SMNVEV (reference sequence). V lost 3 bases and J 2 bases, leaving 14 bases between the germline ends. The CDR3 length is 15 residues.

V usage is TRBV6-5 and J usage is TRBJ2-7, with 10 bases aligning to TRBD2. Germline loops: CDR1 MNHEY, CDR2 SVGAGI. V lost 6 bases, J lost 3 bases, and 8 bases stayed unmatched. The CDR3 loop spans 15 amino acids. DNA for the CDR3: TGTGCCAGCAGCCGACCAGCGGGAGGGGACTACGAGCAGTACTTC. Translating gives CASSRPAGGDYEQYF.

The chain employs TRBV6-1 and TRBJ1-1; no firm D call. The V end was cut by 1 base, the J end by 10 bases, with 7 bases between. The CDR3 sequence is 11 residues long. The V gene's germline CDR1 is MNHNS and CDR2 SASEGT. In DNA, the CDR3 is TGTGCCAGCAGTGAAGTAGCCAGAGCTTTCTTT. This gives the protein CASSEVARAFF.

This clone showed up just once. The J gene is TRBJ1-5, the V gene TRBV9; D call uncertain. Per germline, CDR1 SGDLS and CDR2 YYNGEE. The ends were cut back, 0 bases at V and 0 bases at J, with 4 bases in the middle. The CDR3 sequence is 14 residues long. This CDR3 reads CASSVGVSNQPQHF. CDR3 nucleotide sequence: TGTGCCAGCAGCGTAGGAGTTAGCAATCAGCCCCAGCATTTT.

The chain has TRBV10-3 and TRBJ1-5; D gene uncertain. The ends were cut back, 3 bases at V and 3 bases at J, with 6 bases in the middle. CDR3 length: 13 residues. CDR1 ENHRY and CDR2 SYGVKD come from the germline V gene. As DNA, the CDR3 is TGTGCCATCAGTGACAGAAACAATCAGCCCCAGCATTTT. This gives the protein CAISDRNNQPQHF.